These T cell receptor beta chains were read from a single sample in a study of T-cell reconstitution after alpha-beta-depleted transplantation in children. TCRdb called the PCR reads again in MiXCR, with one record for every CDR3 protein. The sample has hundreds of thousands of distinct CDR3 sequences, approximately 14% seen once; the top ten hold 0.79%. The sequencing used PBMCs, collected before TCRalphabeta/CD19-depleted stem cell transplant. The receptors stem from a girl between 2 and 10 years old with congenital amegakaryocytic thrombocytopenia, due to receive a stem cell transplant. Both conserved end residues are part of each CDR3. D genes are given only for firm matches. Clone size, where shown, is once, few, many, or a class for clones that have expanded.

v_call	clone_size	d_call	j_call	cdr3_nt	cdr3_aa
TRBV20-1	many	.	TRBJ2-2	TGCAGTGCTAGGGGTCAGGGGAACACCGGGGAGCTGTTTTTT	CSARGQGNTGELFF
TRBV20-1	.	.	TRBJ2-1	TGCTGTGCTAGATCTCCACTTTCGGGTAAGGTATCCTACAATGAGCAGTTCTTC	CCARSPLSGKVSYNEQFF
TRBV20-1	few	.	TRBJ2-2	TGCAGTGCTAGAGTCGGAAAAGACACCGGGGAGCTGTTTTTT	CSARVGKDTGELFF
TRBV20-1	few	.	TRBJ2-7	TGCAGTGCTCGCCTCAGGGGTTCTCTAAACGAGCAGTACTTC	CSARLRGSLNEQYF
TRBV9	many	TRBD1	TRBJ2-2	TGTGCCAGCAGCGGCCGGGACAGGGGATACACCGGGGAGCTGTTTTTT	CASSGRDRGYTGELFF
TRBV5-8	.	.	TRBJ1-1	TGTGCCAGCACCTTAGTCCGGCAAAACACTGAAGCTTTCTTT	CASTLVRQNTEAFF
TRBV5-1	.	.	TRBJ2-6	TGCGCCAGCGGGGGACACTCTGGGGCCAACGTCCTGACTTTC	CASGGHSGANVLTF
TRBV6-1	.	.	TRBJ2-1	TGTGCCAGCAGGGTCTTGGCGCGCGATGAGCAGTTCTTC	CASRVLARDEQFF
TRBV29-1	many	.	TRBJ2-1	TGCAGCACTGTAACAGGGTACAATGAGCAGTTCTTC	CSTVTGYNEQFF
TRBV29-1	many	TRBD1	TRBJ1-4	TGCAGCGCCTTACAGGGGGCTAATGAAAAACTGTTTTTT	CSALQGANEKLFF
TRBV5-6	few	TRBD1	TRBJ2-5	TGTGCCAGCAGCTTGGTCTTCAGGGGGCGTCAAGAGACCCAGTACTTC	CASSLVFRGRQETQYF
TRBV21-1	.	.	TRBJ2-1	TGTGCCAGCAGGGGGGGGAACTACTCCTACAATGAGCAGTTCTTC	CASRGGNYSYNEQFF
TRBV27	many	.	TRBJ2-7	TGTGCCAGCAGTGAGGACTCCATCTCCTACGAGCAGTACTTC	CASSEDSISYEQYF
TRBV20-1	many	TRBD2	TRBJ2-1	TGCAGTGCACTCCCACTAGCGGGAGATTCGAATGAGCAGTTCTTC	CSALPLAGDSNEQFF
TRBV10-3	.	.	TRBJ2-1	TGTGCCATCAGAGTTAGCGGCGGAGACAATGAGCAGTTCTTC	CAIRVSGGDNEQFF
TRBV20-1	many	TRBD2	TRBJ2-7	TGCAGTGCTGCAGGGACTAGCGGGAGCAGGTACGAGCAGTACTTC	CSAAGTSGSRYEQYF
TRBV29-1	many	.	TRBJ2-7	TGCAGCGTTGAAGGTTCAGGGTATTTGGGCGAGCAGTACTTC	CSVEGSGYLGEQYF
TRBV7-8	.	TRBD2	TRBJ2-1	TGTGCCAGCAGCCACTTTCGGGGGGGAGATTACAATGAGCAGTTCTTC	CASSHFRGGDYNEQFF
TRBV5-6	few	TRBD1	TRBJ2-7	TGTGCCAGCATCCGGGGGACAGGGGTTAGCTCCTACGAGCAGTACTTC	CASIRGTGVSSYEQYF
TRBV5-1	.	TRBD2	TRBJ2-1	TGCGCCAGCAGTCCCCTCGACACTAGCGGGAGGCCCGGGGGCTCCTACAATGAGCAGTTCTTC	CASSPLDTSGRPGGSYNEQFF
TRBV7-2	.	.	TRBJ2-5	TGTGCCAGCAGCCCCACTCGGGAGGAGACCCAGTACTTC	CASSPTREETQYF
TRBV20-1	many	TRBD2	TRBJ2-3	TGCAGTGCTAGAGTGACAGGGCTAGCGGGAACGGATACGCAGTATTTT	CSARVTGLAGTDTQYF
TRBV29-1	many	.	TRBJ1-1	TGCAGCGCTTCGAGTATGAACACTGAAGCTTTCTTT	CSASSMNTEAFF
TRBV29-1	.	.	TRBJ2-5	TGCAGCGTTGATGGGGTTGGTGGGCAAGAGACCCAGTACTTC	CSVDGVGGQETQYF
TRBV19	few	TRBD2	TRBJ2-5	TGTGCCAGTAGTATGGGACTAGCGAAAGAGACCCAGTACTTC	CASSMGLAKETQYF
TRBV20-1	.	TRBD2	TRBJ2-3	TGCAGTGCTAGAGGGGGAGGGCATTACGATACGCAGTATTTT	CSARGGGHYDTQYF
TRBV29-1	many	.	TRBJ2-7	TGCAGCGTTGAAGTCGCAGGGTGGAGCTCCTACGAGCAGTACTTC	CSVEVAGWSSYEQYF
TRBV12-3/TRBV12-4	.	TRBD1	TRBJ2-7	TGTGCCAGCAAGGTAGGGGGCCACGACCAGTACTTC	CASKVGGHDQYF
TRBV9	.	.	TRBJ2-1	TGTGCCAGCAGCGTAGACAGCGGGTACAATGAGCAGTTCTTC	CASSVDSGYNEQFF
TRBV5-1	many	.	TRBJ2-2	TGCGCCAGCCGGACAGCTAACACCGGGGAGCTGTTTTTT	CASRTANTGELFF
TRBV7-2	.	TRBD2	TRBJ2-7	TGTGCCAGCAGCCTCAAGCGGGAAGTAGTCGAGCAGTACTTC	CASSLKREVVEQYF
TRBV27	many	TRBD2	TRBJ2-1	TGTGCCAGCAGTCAAGAATCTAGCGGGAGTTGGTCCTACAATGAGCAGTTCTTC	CASSQESSGSWSYNEQFF
TRBV5-1	many	TRBD2	TRBJ2-3	TGCGCCAGCAGCTCGGGACTAGCGGAGCTAGATACGCAGTATTTT	CASSSGLAELDTQYF
TRBV12-3/TRBV12-4	.	.	TRBJ1-2	TGTGCCAGCGCCCTTGGTGGCGGCCCTAACTATGGCTACACCTTC	CASALGGGPNYGYTF
TRBV5-1	many	TRBD2	TRBJ2-1	TGCGCCAGCAGCTTGTCTGGACTAGCGGGAACCCGCTCCTACAATGAGCAGTTCTTC	CASSLSGLAGTRSYNEQFF
TRBV12-3/TRBV12-4	.	TRBD1	TRBJ1-2	TGTGCCAGCAGTCTCCGGGGACAGAGCGGCTACACCTTC	CASSLRGQSGYTF
TRBV20-1	many	.	TRBJ2-3	TGCAGTGCTAGCAATTGGAGGTCGTCAGGAGATACGCAGTATTTT	CSASNWRSSGDTQYF
TRBV12-3/TRBV12-4	few	.	TRBJ2-1	TGTGCCAGCAGTCATCTCGCCCCCTACAATGAGCAGTTCTTC	CASSHLAPYNEQFF
TRBV20-1	.	.	TRBJ2-5	TGCAGTGCCAGTCTGGGGGGCCGTCGGGCCCAGTACTTC	CSASLGGRRAQYF
TRBV5-5	.	.	TRBJ1-2	TGTGCCAGCGGTTTTTACACAGTTGTGAGCTATGGCTACACCTTC	CASGFYTVVSYGYTF
TRBV19	.	TRBD1	TRBJ2-1	TGTGCCAGTAGTGGAATAACAGGGGCCCTGGTCAATGAGCAGTTCTTC	CASSGITGALVNEQFF
TRBV3-1	.	TRBD2	TRBJ2-4	TGTGCCAGCAGCCAAACTCCGGGCGGGAGTTGGGAGGCCAAAAACATTCAGTACTTC	CASSQTPGGSWEAKNIQYF
TRBV3-1	.	TRBD2	TRBJ2-7	TGTGCCTGCGGGAGGGCCGGGTCCTACGAGCAGTACTTC	CACGRAGSYEQYF
TRBV6-1	.	.	TRBJ2-5	TGTGCCAGCAGTGAATACGGTACAGCGAAAATGAAGGAGACCCAGTACTTC	CASSEYGTAKMKETQYF
TRBV20-1	.	.	TRBJ2-1	TGCAGTGCTCCTCGTGGGTCCTACAATGAGCAGTTCTTC	CSAPRGSYNEQFF
TRBV20-1	many	.	TRBJ2-3	TGCAGTGCAAGCGTAGCTAGGGGGACAGATACGCAGTATTTT	CSASVARGTDTQYF
TRBV20-1	many	.	TRBJ2-1	TGCAGTGCTCCGCGGGACGCACACAATGAGCAGTTCTTC	CSAPRDAHNEQFF
TRBV5-1	few	.	TRBJ2-3	TGCGCCAGCAGCTTGGGAGTCCCGCCTGGCACAGATACGCAGTATTTT	CASSLGVPPGTDTQYF
TRBV7-9	few	.	TRBJ2-3	TGTGCCAGCAGCGCGTACGCCGGGGTAGCAGATACGCAGTATTTT	CASSAYAGVADTQYF
TRBV20-1	many	TRBD1	TRBJ2-7	TGCAGTGCCCTAGATCGGGGACAGATAAGAAACGAGCAGTACTTC	CSALDRGQIRNEQYF
TRBV7-9	.	.	TRBJ2-1	TGTGCCAGCAGCCCCGAACTAGTCTACAATGAGCAGTTCTTC	CASSPELVYNEQFF
TRBV5-6	many	.	TRBJ1-5	TGTGCCAGCAGCTTGGCCGGTCGGGGTATGCCCCAGCATTTT	CASSLAGRGMPQHF
TRBV20-1	.	TRBD1	TRBJ1-1	TGCAGTGCTAGCGACCCCGGGACAGGGTCCGACACTGAAGCTTTCTTT	CSASDPGTGSDTEAFF
TRBV6-4	few	.	TRBJ2-1	TGTGCCAGCAGTGACTCTCCGCTGAGCCCCTACAATGAGCAGTTCTTC	CASSDSPLSPYNEQFF
TRBV29-1	many	TRBD2	TRBJ2-3	TGCAGCGTAGAGGGTATAGCCGGGACTAGCGGAGTTAGAACTAGCACAGATACGCAGTATTTT	CSVEGIAGTSGVRTSTDTQYF
TRBV24-1	many	TRBD1	TRBJ1-1	TGTGCCACCAGTGATTCACAGGGGCTAGATACTGAAGCTTTCTTT	CATSDSQGLDTEAFF
TRBV6-5	.	.	TRBJ1-1	TGTGCCAGCAGTTACTCGAAGTGGTCAACGAGGGCTTTCTTT	CASSYSKWSTRAFF
TRBV5-1	many	.	TRBJ1-1	TGCGCCAGCAGCTTGGATGGGGGTCTCACTGAAGCTTTCTTT	CASSLDGGLTEAFF
TRBV5-1	.	.	TRBJ2-1	TGCGCCAGCAGCTTGGTATGGTCCGGAGGTTTCTACAATGAGCAGTTCTTC	CASSLVWSGGFYNEQFF